This entry features one T cell receptor (beta chain) sequence. Its specificity is unknown. TCRdb reprocessed the reads via MiXCR and lists one record per CDR3 protein. The sample holds about 570,000 distinct CDR3 sequences, 40% seen once. The sample originates from a study of T cell repertoires in cytomegalovirus infection. Turning to the study itself: Use of recently identified HLA-C-restricted and well-studied HLA-B-restricted CMV epitopes was part of the study. In public TCR beta signatures, there were indications of both CMV infection and matching HLA type.

The CDR3 totals 14 residues. The V gene's germline CDR1 is MNHNS and CDR2 SASEGT. The V end was cut by 1 base, the J end by 5 bases, with 11 bases between. Sample: cultured PBMCs, taken from culture after CMV antigen stimulation. This chain links TRBV6-1 with TRBJ1-2; D unclear. The source is a human donor in good health (CMV status not recorded). Some clones in this sample may be carry-over from other donors' samples. The DNA of the CDR3 is TGTGCCAGCAGTGAAGGAGGCTTTGGGTATGGCTACACCTTC. It codes for CASSEGGFGYGYTF.